What follows describes a single T cell receptor beta chain. The data stem from a study of blood T cell repertoires in COVID-19. Profiling relied on immunoSEQ multiplex PCR, and the TCRdb table lists in-frame clones only, not all of them. The sample shows some 280,000 clones, over 75% of them seen only once. The CDR3 spans 13 residues. Per germline, CDR1 SGHNT and CDR2 YENEEA. Trimming pared 6 bases from V and 10 bases from J, leaving 13 bases between. The sample taken for sequencing was peripheral blood. The sequence derives from a woman aged 55 to 70 with acute or convalescent COVID-19. The gene calls are TRBV11-3 and TRBJ1-6; tentatively, D is TRBD1 (5 bases). CDR3 sequence (DNA): TGTGCCAGCAGTCCGGCGGCAGGGTCACCCCTCCACTTT. This codes for CASSPAAGSPLHF.